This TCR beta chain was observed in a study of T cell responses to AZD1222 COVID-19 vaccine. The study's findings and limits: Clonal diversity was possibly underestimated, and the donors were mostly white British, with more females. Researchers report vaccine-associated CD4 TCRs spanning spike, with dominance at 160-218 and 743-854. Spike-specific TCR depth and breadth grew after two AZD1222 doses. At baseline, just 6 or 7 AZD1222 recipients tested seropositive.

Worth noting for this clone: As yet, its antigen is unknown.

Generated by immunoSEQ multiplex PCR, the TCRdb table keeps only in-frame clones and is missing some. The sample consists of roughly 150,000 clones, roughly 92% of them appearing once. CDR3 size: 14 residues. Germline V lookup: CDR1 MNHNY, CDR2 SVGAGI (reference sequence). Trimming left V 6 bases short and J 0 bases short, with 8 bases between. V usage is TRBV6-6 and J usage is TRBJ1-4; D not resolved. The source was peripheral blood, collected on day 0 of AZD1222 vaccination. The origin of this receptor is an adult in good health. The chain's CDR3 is CASSVPATNEKLFF. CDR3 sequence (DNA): TGTGCCAGCAGCGTACCGGCAACTAATGAAAAACTGTTTTTT.